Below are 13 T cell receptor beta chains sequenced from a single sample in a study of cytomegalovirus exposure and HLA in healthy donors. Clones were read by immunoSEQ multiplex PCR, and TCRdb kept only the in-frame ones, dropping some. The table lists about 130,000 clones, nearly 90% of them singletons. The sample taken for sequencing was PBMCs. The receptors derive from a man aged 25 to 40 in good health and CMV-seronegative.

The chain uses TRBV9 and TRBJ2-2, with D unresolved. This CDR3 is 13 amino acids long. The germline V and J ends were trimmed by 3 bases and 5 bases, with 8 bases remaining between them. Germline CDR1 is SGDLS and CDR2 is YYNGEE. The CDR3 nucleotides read TGTGCCAGCAGCGGAGGCTGGACCGGGGAGCTGTTTTTT. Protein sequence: CASSGGWTGELFF. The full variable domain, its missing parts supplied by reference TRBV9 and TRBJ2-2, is DSGVTQTPKHLITATGQRVTLRCSPRSGDLSVYWYQQSLDQGLQFLIQYYNGEERAKGNILERFSAQQFPDLHSELNLSSLELGDSALYFCASSGGWTGELFFGEGSRLTVL.

CDR3 loop: CASSPLGGTQYF. CDR3 coding DNA: TGTGCCAGCAGCCCCCTCGGGGGGACCCAGTACTTC. The V and J genes are TRBV7-3 and TRBJ2-5, with a weak D call TRBD2 (6 bases). With 5 bases removed from V and 7 bases from J, the gap between germline ends came to 11 bases. The CDR3 sequence is 12 residues long. In germline, CDR1 is SGHTA, CDR2 FQGTGA. The complete variable domain, with remaining parts taken from reference TRBV7-3 and TRBJ2-5, reads GAGVSQTPSNKVTEKGKYVELRCDPISGHTALYWYRQSLGQGPEFLIYFQGTGAADDSGLPNDRFFAVRPEGSVSTLKIQRTERGDSAVYLCASSPLGGTQYFGPGTRLLVL.

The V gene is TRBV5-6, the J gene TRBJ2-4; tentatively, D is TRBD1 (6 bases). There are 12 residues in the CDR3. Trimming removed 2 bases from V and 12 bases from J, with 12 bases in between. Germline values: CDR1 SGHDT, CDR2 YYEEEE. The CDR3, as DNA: TGTGCCAGCAGCTTACAGGGAAGGAATCAGTACTTC. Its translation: CASSLQGRNQYF.

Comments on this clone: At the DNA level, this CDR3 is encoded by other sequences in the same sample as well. The DNA of the CDR3 is TGTGCCAGCTCACCAGCAGAGAACACTGAAGCTTTCTTT. Amino acid sequence: CASSPAENTEAFF. This chain links TRBV18 with TRBJ1-1; the D is unclear. Germline CDR1 reads KGHSH; CDR2 reads LQKENI. The length of the CDR3 is 13 residues. V lost 2 bases and J 1 base, leaving 5 bases between the germline ends.

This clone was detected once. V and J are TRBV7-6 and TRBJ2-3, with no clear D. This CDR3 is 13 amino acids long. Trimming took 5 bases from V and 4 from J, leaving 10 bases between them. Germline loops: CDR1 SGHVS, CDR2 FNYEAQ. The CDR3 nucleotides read TGTGCCAGCAGCAGGCTGGGCGCAGATACGCAGTATTTT. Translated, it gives CASSRLGADTQYF.

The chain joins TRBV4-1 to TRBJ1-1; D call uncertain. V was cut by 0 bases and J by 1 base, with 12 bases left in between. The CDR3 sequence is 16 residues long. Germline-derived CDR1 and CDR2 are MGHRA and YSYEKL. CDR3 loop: CASSQDPRVGNTEAFF. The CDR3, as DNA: TGCGCCAGCAGCCAAGATCCGAGGGTGGGGAACACTGAAGCTTTCTTT.

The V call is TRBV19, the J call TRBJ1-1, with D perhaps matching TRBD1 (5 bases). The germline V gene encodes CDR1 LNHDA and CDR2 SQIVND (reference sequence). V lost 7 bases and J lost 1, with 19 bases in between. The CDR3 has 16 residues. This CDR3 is CASTSSPQASNTEAFF. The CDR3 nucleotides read TGTGCCAGTACCTCATCCCCACAGGCCTCGAACACTGAAGCTTTCTTT.

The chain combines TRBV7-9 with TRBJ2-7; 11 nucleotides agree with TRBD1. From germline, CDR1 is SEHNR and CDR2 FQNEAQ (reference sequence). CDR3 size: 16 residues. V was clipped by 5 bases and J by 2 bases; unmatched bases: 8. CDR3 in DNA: TGTGCCAGCAGCCCATGGGTGGGACAGGGGGCCTACGAGCAGTACTTC. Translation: CASSPWVGQGAYEQYF. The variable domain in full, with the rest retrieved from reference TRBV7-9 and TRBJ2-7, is DTGVSQNPRHKITKRGQNVTFRCDPISEHNRLYWYRQTLGQGPEFLTYFQNEAQLEKSRLLSDRFSAERPKGSFSTLEIQRTEQGDSAMYLCASSPWVGQGAYEQYFGPGTRLTVT.

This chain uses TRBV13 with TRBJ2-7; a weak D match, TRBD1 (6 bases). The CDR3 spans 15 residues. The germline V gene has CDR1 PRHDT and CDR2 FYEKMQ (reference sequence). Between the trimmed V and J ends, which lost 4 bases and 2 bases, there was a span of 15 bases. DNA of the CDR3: TGTGCCAGCAGCTCGACAGGAGATAGGGCCTACGAGCAGTACTTC. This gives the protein CASSSTGDRAYEQYF.

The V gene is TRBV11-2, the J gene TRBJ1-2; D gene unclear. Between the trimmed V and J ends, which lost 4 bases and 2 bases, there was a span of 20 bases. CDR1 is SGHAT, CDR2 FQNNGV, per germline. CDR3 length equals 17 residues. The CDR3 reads CASSSTARVGVNYGYTF. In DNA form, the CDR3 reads TGTGCCAGCAGCTCGACCGCGAGGGTTGGGGTAAACTATGGCTACACCTTC.

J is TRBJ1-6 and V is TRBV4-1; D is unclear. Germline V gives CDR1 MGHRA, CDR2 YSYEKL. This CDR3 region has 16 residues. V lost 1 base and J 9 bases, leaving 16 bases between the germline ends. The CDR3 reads CASSQALFTAGSPLHF. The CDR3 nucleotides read TGCGCCAGCAGCCAAGCGCTTTTTACTGCGGGTTCACCCCTCCACTTT.

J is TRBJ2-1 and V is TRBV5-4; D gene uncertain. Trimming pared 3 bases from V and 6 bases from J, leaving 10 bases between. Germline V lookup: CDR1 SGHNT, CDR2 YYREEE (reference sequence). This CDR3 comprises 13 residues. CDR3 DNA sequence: TGTGCCAGCAGCTCTATATCCCTCAATGAGCAGTTCTTC. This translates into CASSSISLNEQFF.

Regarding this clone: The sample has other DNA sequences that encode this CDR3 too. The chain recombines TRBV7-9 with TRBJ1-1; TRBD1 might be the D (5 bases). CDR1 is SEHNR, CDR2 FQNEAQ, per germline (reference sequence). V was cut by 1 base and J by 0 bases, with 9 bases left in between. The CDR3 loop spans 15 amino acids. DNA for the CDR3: TGTGCCAGCAGCTTAGGTAGGGGTATGAACACTGAAGCTTTCTTT. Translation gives CASSLGRGMNTEAFF.